The rows below give T cell receptor beta chains drawn from one sample of a study of naive and memory T cell subsets. TCRdb itself ran the UMI-ligation and nested PCR reads through MiXCR, one entry per CDR3 protein. The table records 20,000 to 25,000 distinct CDR3 sequences, roughly 5.5% of them present only once. The starting material was skin, obtained from a tuberculin skin test site. Every receptor here comes from an adult in good health. CDR3s include the opening cysteine and the closing phenylalanine or tryptophan. A D gene is named only where the DNA matches it firmly. Clone sizes are given selectively: once, few, many, or a class where the clone is expanded.

v_call	clone_size	d_call	j_call	cdr3_nt	cdr3_aa
TRBV29-1	many	-	TRBJ1-2	TGCAGCGTGGGAACAGGGTCCTATGGCTACACCTTC	CSVGTGSYGYTF
TRBV30	many	-	TRBJ2-7	TGTGCCTGGAGGTACAGGGTTCCCTACGAGCAGTACTTC	CAWRYRVPYEQYF
TRBV6-2/TRBV6-3	-	-	TRBJ1-1	TGTGCCAGCAGTTCACACCAAAGGGACGGTGAAGCTTTCTTT	CASSSHQRDGEAFF
TRBV21-1	-	-	TRBJ1-6	TGTGCCAGCAGCAAAGCGCGAACAGCGGATCTCCACTTT	CASSKARTADLHF
TRBV14	-	-	TRBJ1-3	TGTGCCAGCAGCCAAGATCTTGGCGGAGTCGGAAACACCATATATTTT	CASSQDLGGVGNTIYF
TRBV4-1	many	-	TRBJ2-1	TGCGCCAGCAGCCAAGAGACGCCTCAGCAGTTCTTC	CASSQETPQQFF
TRBV7-2	many	-	TRBJ1-1	TGTGCCAGCAGCTTAGGGGATCTGAACACTGAAGCTTTCTTT	CASSLGDLNTEAFF
TRBV14	many	-	TRBJ2-3	TGTGCCAGCAGTCTCTACACCAGTGAAGGGACAGATACGCAGTATTTT	CASSLYTSEGTDTQYF
TRBV30	few	TRBD1	TRBJ2-5	TGTGCCTGGAGTAGGACAGGGCTGGAGACCCAGTACTTC	CAWSRTGLETQYF
TRBV24-1	-	TRBD1	TRBJ2-4	TGTGCCACCAGTGGCCAGGCCGGGACAGTTTACTTC	CATSGQAGTVYF
TRBV7-9	few	-	TRBJ1-5	TGTGCCAGCAGCTCCACCCCGGTGGGCTGGAATCAGCCCCAGCATTTT	CASSSTPVGWNQPQHF
TRBV20-1	many	TRBD1	TRBJ1-2	TGCAGTGCTGATCTCCAGGGGGCAAGCGGCTACACCTTC	CSADLQGASGYTF
TRBV4-2	many	-	TRBJ2-7	TGTGCCAGCAGCCAAGAATTAAAGCTCTCCGAGCAGTACTTC	CASSQELKLSEQYF
TRBV5-1	many	TRBD1	TRBJ1-2	TGCGCCAGCGCAAATCAACAGGGGTACTATGGCTACACCTTC	CASANQQGYYGYTF
TRBV29-1	-	-	TRBJ2-3	TGCAGCGTTTGTCTTAGGAGGCAGACTAGCACAGATACGCAGTATTTT	CSVCLRRQTSTDTQYF
TRBV27	many	TRBD2	TRBJ2-1	TGTGCCAGCAGTCCTAGCCCCGGGACTAGGCAGTTCTTC	CASSPSPGTRQFF
TRBV2	many	-	TRBJ2-5	TGTGCCAGCAGTCCTCGGACGACACAAGAGACCCAGTACTTC	CASSPRTTQETQYF
TRBV4-2	many	-	TRBJ2-7	TGTGCCAGCAGCCAAGATTTCCGACAGGGAGGATCCTACGAGCAGTACTTC	CASSQDFRQGGSYEQYF